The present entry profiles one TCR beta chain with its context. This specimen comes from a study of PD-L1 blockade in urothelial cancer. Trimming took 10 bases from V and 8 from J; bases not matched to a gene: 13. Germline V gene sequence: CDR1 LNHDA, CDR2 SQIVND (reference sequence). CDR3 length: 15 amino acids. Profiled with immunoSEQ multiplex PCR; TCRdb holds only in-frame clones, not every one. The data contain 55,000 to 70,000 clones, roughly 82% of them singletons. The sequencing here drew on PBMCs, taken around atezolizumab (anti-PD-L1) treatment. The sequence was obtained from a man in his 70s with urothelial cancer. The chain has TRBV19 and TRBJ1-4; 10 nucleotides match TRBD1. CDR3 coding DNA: TGTGCCACCCACCGAGACAGGGGGCAATGGGAAAAACTGTTTTTT. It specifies CATHRDRGQWEKLFF.